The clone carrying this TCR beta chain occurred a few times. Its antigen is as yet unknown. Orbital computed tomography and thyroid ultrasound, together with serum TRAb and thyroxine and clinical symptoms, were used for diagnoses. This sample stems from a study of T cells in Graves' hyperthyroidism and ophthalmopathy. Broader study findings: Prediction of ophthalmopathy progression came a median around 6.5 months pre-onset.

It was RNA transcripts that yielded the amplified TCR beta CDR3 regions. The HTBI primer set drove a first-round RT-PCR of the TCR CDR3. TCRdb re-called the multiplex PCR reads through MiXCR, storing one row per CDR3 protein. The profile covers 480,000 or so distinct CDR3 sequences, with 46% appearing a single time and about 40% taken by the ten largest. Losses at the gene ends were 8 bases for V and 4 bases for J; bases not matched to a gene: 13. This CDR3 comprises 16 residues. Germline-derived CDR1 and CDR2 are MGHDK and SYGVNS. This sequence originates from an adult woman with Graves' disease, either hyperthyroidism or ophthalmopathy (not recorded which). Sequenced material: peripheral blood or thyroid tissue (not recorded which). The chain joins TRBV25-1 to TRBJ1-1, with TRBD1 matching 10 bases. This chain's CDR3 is CASVEETGGFGTEAFF. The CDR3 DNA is TGTGCCAGCGTTGAAGAGACAGGGGGCTTTGGCACTGAAGCTTTCTTT.